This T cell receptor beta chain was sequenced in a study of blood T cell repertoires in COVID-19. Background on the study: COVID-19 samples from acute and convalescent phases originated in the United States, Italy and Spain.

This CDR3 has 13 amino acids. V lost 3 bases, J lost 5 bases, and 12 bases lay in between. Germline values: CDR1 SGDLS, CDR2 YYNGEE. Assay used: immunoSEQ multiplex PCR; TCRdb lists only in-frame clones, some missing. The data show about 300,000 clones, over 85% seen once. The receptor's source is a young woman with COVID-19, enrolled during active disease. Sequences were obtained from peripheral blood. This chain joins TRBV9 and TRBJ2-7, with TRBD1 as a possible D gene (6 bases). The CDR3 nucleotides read TGTGCCAGCAGCGGAAACAGGGCCGACGAGCAGTACTTC. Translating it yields CASSGNRADEQYF.